The present entry profiles one T cell receptor (beta chain) with its context. The record originates from a study of blood T cell repertoires in COVID-19. Across the whole study: The analysed material was cDNA or gDNA that came from T cells, B-cell-depleted T cells, or PBMCs.

The germline V gene encodes CDR1 SGHRS and CDR2 YFSETQ. The CDR3 has 15 amino acids. Between the trimmed V and J ends, which lost 4 bases and 1 base, there was a span of 14 bases. The repertoire was sequenced with immunoSEQ multiplex PCR; TCRdb's copy has only in-frame clones and lacks some. Among some 65,000 clones, 93% were seen once, and the ten largest hold around 2.6%. This clonotype was obtained from a man in his 70s with active COVID-19. Input material: peripheral blood. The chain employs TRBV5-1 and TRBJ1-1; D not resolved. The CDR3 is CASSPNVNGNTEAFF. DNA of the CDR3: TGCGCCAGCAGCCCTAACGTTAACGGGAACACTGAAGCTTTCTTT.